These 8 T cell receptor beta chains were all obtained from the same sample, sequenced in a study of shared clonotypes between healthy human individuals. Using immunoSEQ multiplex PCR, the repertoire was profiled, and TCRdb retains in-frame clones only, with some absent. The repertoire consists of more than 1.2 million clones, with around 98.5% occurring once and the leading ten covering around 0.33%. Source material: naive CD4+ T cells sorted from blood. Subset noted: CD45RA+ positively selected. These receptors all come from a man between 25 and 39 years old in good health.

The chain employs TRBV18 and TRBJ1-4; no reliable D call. V was trimmed by 0 bases and J by 14 bases, leaving 16 bases between them. Germline V lookup: CDR1 KGHSH, CDR2 LQKENI. The CDR3 sequence is 14 residues long. CDR3 sequence (DNA): TGTGCCAGCTCACCACCGGCCGGAGCCCTAGGTCTGTTTTTT. It encodes CASSPPAGALGLFF.

The V gene is TRBV7-2, the J gene TRBJ1-3; no reliable D call. Between the trimmed V and J ends, which lost 8 bases and 2 bases, there was a span of 4 bases. The CDR3 length is 11 residues. The germline CDR1 and CDR2 sequences are SGHTA and FQGNSA. This CDR3 is CASGAGNTIYF. In nucleotides, the CDR3 is TGTGCCAGCGGGGCTGGAAACACCATATATTTT.

The rearrangement links TRBV19 to TRBJ2-7; D call uncertain. This CDR3 has 13 residues. The germline V gene has CDR1 LNHDA and CDR2 SQIVND (reference sequence). Between the trimmed V and J ends, which lost 4 bases and 2 bases, there was a span of 9 bases. In nucleotides, the CDR3 is TGTGCCAGTAGTACCCTTGGCCCCTACGAGCAGTACTTC. Translated: CASSTLGPYEQYF.

The V gene is TRBV29-1, the J gene TRBJ2-1, with TRBD2 matching over 11 bases. This CDR3 comprises 15 residues. Per germline, CDR1 SQVTM and CDR2 ANQGSEA. Trimming cost V 6 bases and J 7 bases; bases outside gene matches: 11. The CDR3 DNA is TGCAGCGTGGCCCAACTAGCGGGAGTACTGAATGAGCAGTTCTTC. Amino acid sequence: CSVAQLAGVLNEQFF.

J is TRBJ1-2 and V is TRBV19; D gene unclear. Germline CDR1 is LNHDA and CDR2 is SQIVND (reference sequence). The CDR3 runs 15 residues. Between the trimmed V and J ends, which lost 3 bases and 1 base, there was a span of 12 bases. Here the CDR3 reads CASSIIAGSNYGYTF. The DNA for the CDR3 is TGTGCCAGTAGTATTATCGCCGGCAGTAACTATGGCTACACCTTC.

This sequence joins TRBV6-5 and TRBJ2-7; no reliable D call. Germline lookup yields CDR1 MNHEY and CDR2 SVGAGI. Trimming pared 6 bases from V and 9 bases from J, leaving 15 bases between. There are 12 residues in the CDR3. The CDR3 DNA reads TGTGCCAGCAGCCGGACCCCGGCAGCGCAGTACTTC. Translated: CASSRTPAAQYF.

The chain is built from TRBV30 and TRBJ2-7, with D uncertain. Between the trimmed V and J ends, which lost 3 bases and 3 bases, there was a span of 12 bases. CDR1 GTSNPN and CDR2 SVGIG come from the germline V gene (reference sequence). This CDR3 has 13 amino acids. The CDR3 region has the DNA TGTGCCTGGAGCCACCCAACAATCTACGAGCAGTACTTC. Encoded protein: CAWSHPTIYEQYF.

The chain joins TRBV12-5 to TRBJ2-7; 10 positions agree with TRBD2. Trimming cost V 1 base and J 4 bases; bases outside gene matches: 31. The germline V gene encodes CDR1 LGHNT and CDR2 FRNRAP. The CDR3 totals 24 residues. As DNA, the CDR3 is TGTGCTAGTGGTTTGGGCCGAGGAATCAAGGCAGCGGGAGGGCCCTACCACACCTCTTACGAGCAGTACTTC. Amino acid sequence: CASGLGRGIKAAGGPYHTSYEQYF. Looking up the rest from reference TRBV12-5 and TRBJ2-7 gives the full variable domain: DARVTQTPRHKVTEMGQEVTMRCQPILGHNTVFWYRQTMMQGLELLAYFRNRAPLDDSGMPKDRFSAEMPDATLATLKIQPSEPRDSAVYFCASGLGRGIKAAGGPYHTSYEQYFGPGTRLTVT.